These 8 T cell receptor beta chains were all obtained from the same sample, sequenced in a study of blood T cell repertoires in COVID-19. TCRdb's copy holds only in-frame clones and misses some; the assay was immunoSEQ multiplex PCR. The data contain about 260,000 clones, around 90% of them singletons. Sequences were obtained from peripheral blood. Receptors were obtained from a man in his 60s who had recovered from COVID-19.

The chain links TRBV7-2 to TRBJ2-7; no clear D. The ends were cut back, 1 base at V and 3 bases at J, with 10 bases in the middle. CDR1 is SGHTA, CDR2 FQGNSA, per germline. This CDR3 spans 14 amino acids. CDR3 DNA: TGTGCCAGCAGCTTAGGAGGCAGATACTACGAGCAGTACTTC. This codes for CASSLGGRYYEQYF.

The chain is built from TRBV7-3 and TRBJ2-3, with D possibly TRBD1 on 7 matching bases. The V and J ends lost 1 base and 0 bases respectively, with 11 bases between them. Germline assignment: CDR1 SGHTA and CDR2 FQGTGA. The CDR3 totals 16 residues. The CDR3 DNA sequence: TGTGCCAGCAGCTTAAGTCCAGGGGGGAGCACAGATACGCAGTATTTT. Its protein product is CASSLSPGGSTDTQYF.

CDR3 DNA: TGTGCCAGTAGTACCGGACAGAAGACGAACACTGAAGCTTTCTTT. Translating gives CASSTGQKTNTEAFF. The chain has TRBV19 and TRBJ1-1, with a weak D call TRBD1 (6 bases). This CDR3 region has 15 residues. V was clipped by 4 bases and J by 1 base, with 13 bases between them. Germline lookup yields CDR1 LNHDA and CDR2 SQIVND (reference sequence).

The chain uses TRBV19 and TRBJ2-3, with 13 positions matching TRBD2. V lost 7 bases, J lost 1 base, and 2 bases stayed unmatched. Germline CDR1 LNHDA, CDR2 SQIVND (reference sequence). The CDR3 runs 15 residues. CDR3 nucleotide sequence: TGTGCCAGTACCACTAGCGGGGGGGGCACAGATACGCAGTATTTT. Translating gives CASTTSGGGTDTQYF. The variable domain in full, completed from reference TRBV19 and TRBJ2-3, reads DGGITQSPKYLFRKEGQNVTLSCEQNLNHDAMYWYRQDPGQGLRLIYYSQIVNDFQKGDIAEGYSVSREKKESFPLTVTSAQKNPTAFYLCASTTSGGGTDTQYFGPGTRLTVL.

The chain links TRBV6-1 to TRBJ1-5, with D tentatively TRBD1 (5 bases). CDR3 length equals 16 residues. Germline V CDR1 and CDR2: MNHNS, SASEGT. Trimming took 2 bases from V and 0 from J, leaving 11 bases between them. The CDR3 DNA is TGTGCCAGCAGTGAAAGAAGGGGACTTAGCAATCAGCCCCAGCATTTT. Its translation: CASSERRGLSNQPQHF.

The rearrangement uses TRBV5-4 and TRBJ2-2; TRBD2 aligns across 8 bases. V shed 4 bases and J 1 base; nucleotides not matched to a gene: 9. The CDR3 totals 17 residues. Per germline, CDR1 SGHNT and CDR2 YYREEE (reference sequence). In DNA form, the CDR3 reads TGTGCCAGCAGCCCTAGGTGGCTAGCGGGGAACACCGGGGAGCTGTTTTTT. As protein: CASSPRWLAGNTGELFF.

The chain employs TRBV5-1 and TRBJ2-1; 7 nucleotides match TRBD1. J lost 0 bases, V lost 1 base, and 1 base had no gene match. Germline V lookup: CDR1 SGHRS, CDR2 YFSETQ. The CDR3 sequence is 15 residues long. The CDR3 DNA reads as TGCGCCAGCAGCTTGACAGGGGCCTCCTACAATGAGCAGTTCTTC. Translated: CASSLTGASYNEQFF.

The genes are TRBV4-2 and TRBJ2-7, with TRBD1 matching 8 bases. The CDR3 covers 16 residues. The germline gives CDR1 LGHNA, CDR2 YNFKEQ. Unmatched junction bases numbered 7, after V lost 0 bases and J lost 3 bases. CDR3 in amino acids: CASSQDFRGRDYEQYF. CDR3 coding DNA: TGTGCCAGCAGCCAAGATTTCAGGGGGCGCGACTACGAGCAGTACTTC.